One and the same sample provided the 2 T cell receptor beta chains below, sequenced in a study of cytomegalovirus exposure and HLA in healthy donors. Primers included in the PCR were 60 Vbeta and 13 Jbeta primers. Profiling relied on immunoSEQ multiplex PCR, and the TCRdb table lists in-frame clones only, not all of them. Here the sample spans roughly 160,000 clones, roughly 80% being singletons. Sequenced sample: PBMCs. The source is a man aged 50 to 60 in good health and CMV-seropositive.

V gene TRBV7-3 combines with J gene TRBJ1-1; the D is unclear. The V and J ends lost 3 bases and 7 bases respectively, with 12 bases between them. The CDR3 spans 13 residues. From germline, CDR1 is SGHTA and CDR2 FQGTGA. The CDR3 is CASSLRDGLEAFF. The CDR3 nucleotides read TGTGCCAGCAGCTTGCGAGACGGACTTGAAGCTTTCTTT.

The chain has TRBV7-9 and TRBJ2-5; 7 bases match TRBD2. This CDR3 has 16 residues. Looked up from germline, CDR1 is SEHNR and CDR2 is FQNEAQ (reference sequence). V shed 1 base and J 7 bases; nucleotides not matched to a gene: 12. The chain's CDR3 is CASSLVRLAAPRTQYF. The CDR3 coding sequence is TGTGCCAGCAGCTTAGTGCGTCTAGCGGCCCCCCGGACCCAGTACTTC.